One sample yielded the 30 T cell receptor beta chains listed below, sequenced in a study of shared clonotypes between healthy human individuals. Profiled with immunoSEQ multiplex PCR; TCRdb holds only in-frame clones, not every one. The table lists 330,000 or so clones, about 74% of them singletons. Sequencing input: memory CD4+ T cells sorted from blood. Indicated subset: CD45RA-negative fraction. The receptors here all came from a man aged 30 to 45 in good health.

The chain combines TRBV10-1 with TRBJ2-7; D gene unclear. The CDR3 covers 13 residues. Trimming stripped 2 bases from V and 3 bases from J, with 8 bases between. Per the germline V gene, CDR1 is WNHNN and CDR2 is SYGVQD (reference sequence). CDR3 in amino acids: CASSEGLGYEQYF. DNA of the CDR3: TGCGCCAGCAGTGAGGGCCTAGGCTACGAGCAGTACTTC.

The chain combines TRBV2 with TRBJ1-5, with 8 bases that match TRBD1. The CDR3 contains 16 residues. V dropped 6 bases and J dropped 1; count of bases not matched to a gene: 8. Germline V gene sequence: CDR1 SNHLY, CDR2 FYNNEI. Written as DNA, the CDR3 is TGTGCCAGCAGCGAGGACAGGGCAAAGAGCAATCAGCCCCAGCATTTT. Protein: CASSEDRAKSNQPQHF.

The CDR3, as DNA: TGCGCCAGCAGCTTCCGGGACAGGGGAGTAGGTGAAAAACTGTTTTTT. Translated: CASSFRDRGVGEKLFF. The chain joins TRBV5-1 to TRBJ1-4; TRBD1 matches at 10 bases. The V gene end was trimmed by 2 bases and the J gene end by 7 bases; junction bases not matched to a gene: 8. This CDR3 contains 16 residues. Germline CDR1 reads SGHRS; CDR2 reads YFSETQ. The full variable domain, its missing parts supplied by reference TRBV5-1 and TRBJ1-4, is KAGVTQTPRYLIKTRGQQVTLSCSPISGHRSVSWYQQTPGQGLQFLFEYFSETQRNKGNFPGRFSGRQFSNSRSEMNVSTLELGDSALYLCASSFRDRGVGEKLFFGSGTQLSVL.

The J gene is TRBJ2-5, the V gene TRBV7-2; 7 nucleotides agree with TRBD2. The assigned J gene may be wrong: the sequence end matches TRBJ2-7 better. Germline CDR1 and CDR2: SGHTA and FQGNSA. This CDR3 comprises 15 residues. CDR3 DNA sequence: TGTGCCAGCAGCTTATTTAGCGGGCGATCCTACGAGCAGTACTTC. Translation gives CASSLFSGRSYEQYF.

This clone came up a few times. This chain uses TRBV18 with TRBJ2-2; D unclear. This CDR3 spans 14 amino acids. Trimming cost V 5 bases and J 7 bases, with 14 bases left between them. The germline V gene encodes CDR1 KGHSH and CDR2 LQKENI. CDR3 region: CASSSISGRGELFF. For the CDR3, the DNA is TGTGCCAGCTCATCAATCTCAGGCCGCGGGGAGCTGTTTTTT.

This rearrangement joins TRBV4-2 to TRBJ2-1; 8 nucleotides agree with TRBD2. Germline assignment: CDR1 LGHNA and CDR2 YNFKEQ. Losses at the gene ends were 1 base for V and 5 bases for J; bases not matched to a gene: 7. This CDR3 spans 16 amino acids. The CDR3 nucleotides are TGTGCCAGCAGCCAAGGACGGGGGGGCGAGGACAATGAGCAGTTCTTC. It codes for CASSQGRGGEDNEQFF.

The CDR3 DNA reads as TGTGCCAGCAGTGGGCCTCGGGTGGAAAAACTGTTTTTT. This codes for CASSGPRVEKLFF. V usage is TRBV28 and J usage is TRBJ1-4; no definite D call. V gave up 5 bases and J gave up 8 bases, with 12 bases separating them. Germline CDR1 reads MDHEN; CDR2 reads SYDVKM. The CDR3 totals 13 residues. The whole variable domain, filled in from reference TRBV28 and TRBJ1-4, reads DVKVTQSSRYLVKRTGEKVFLECVQDMDHENMFWYRQDPGLGLRLIYFSYDVKMKEKGDIPEGYSVSREKKERFSLILESASTNQTSMYLCASSGPRVEKLFFGSGTQLSVL.

V usage is TRBV29-1 and J usage is TRBJ1-1; tentative D call: TRBD1 (5 bases). Germline CDR1 SQVTM, CDR2 ANQGSEA. The CDR3 is 19 residues long. V was pared by 0 bases and J by 1 base, with 24 bases between. This chain's CDR3 is CSVEDLHNWGRERNTEAFF. CDR3 sequence (DNA): TGCAGCGTTGAAGATCTTCACAATTGGGGCAGGGAAAGGAACACTGAAGCTTTCTTT. The full variable domain, its missing parts supplied by reference TRBV29-1 and TRBJ1-1, is SAVISQKPSRDICQRGTSLTIQCQVDSQVTMMFWYRQQPGQSLTLIATANQGSEATYESGFVIDKFPISRPNLTFSTLTVSNMSPEDSSIYLCSVEDLHNWGRERNTEAFFGQGTRLTVV.

The chain uses TRBV10-3 and TRBJ1-5; D perhaps matches TRBD1 (5 bases). This CDR3 contains 15 residues. V was pared by 2 bases and J by 6 bases, with 14 bases between. Germline loops: CDR1 ENHRY, CDR2 SYGVKD. The CDR3 DNA reads as TGTGCCATCAGTGAGACTAGGGGTGCGGGTCAGCCCCAGCATTTT. The encoded protein is CAISETRGAGQPQHF.

This clone appeared a few times. The chain combines TRBV14 with TRBJ1-3, with 7 positions matching TRBD1. Trimming cost V 4 bases and J 0 bases; bases outside gene matches: 9. Germline V gene sequence: CDR1 SGHDN, CDR2 FVKESK. The CDR3 totals 17 residues. Written as DNA, the CDR3 is TGTGCCAGCAGCCGAGGAGGGGGACAGCGCTCTGGAAACACCATATATTTT. Translated, it gives CASSRGGGQRSGNTIYF.

The genes are TRBV2 and TRBJ1-1; D may be TRBD1 (6 bases). Trimming stripped 6 bases from V and 5 bases from J, with 10 bases between. The CDR3 is 12 amino acids. Per germline, CDR1 SNHLY and CDR2 FYNNEI. CDR3 in amino acids: CASRGGGTEAFF. As DNA, the CDR3 is TGTGCCAGCAGGGGAGGGGGAACTGAAGCTTTCTTT.

A word on this clone: The sample carries other DNA sequences with the same CDR3. The chain combines TRBV6-5 with TRBJ2-3; D uncertain. V gave up 6 bases and J gave up 1 base, with 5 bases separating them. From germline, CDR1 is MNHEY and CDR2 SVGAGI. The CDR3 totals 12 residues. This CDR3 reads CASRAGTDTQYF. The CDR3 DNA follows: TGTGCCAGCAGGGCCGGCACAGATACGCAGTATTTT.

This chain uses TRBV29-1 with TRBJ2-1; a possible D gene is TRBD2 (6 bases). The CDR3 runs 12 residues. Germline CDR1 reads SQVTM; CDR2 reads ANQGSEA. Deletions cut 7 bases from V and 7 bases from J, with 14 bases between. This chain's CDR3 is CSGRGGNNEQFF. DNA of the CDR3: TGCAGCGGCCGCGGCGGGAATAATGAGCAGTTCTTC.

The chain links TRBV5-6 to TRBJ2-1; D might be TRBD1 (5 bases). Germline values: CDR1 SGHDT, CDR2 YYEEEE. The CDR3 runs 13 residues. The V end lost 1 base, the J end lost 7 bases, and 9 bases lay between the germline ends. CDR3 protein: CASSLWAGNEQFF. In DNA form, the CDR3 reads TGTGCCAGCAGCTTGTGGGCAGGGAATGAGCAGTTCTTC.

A remark on this clone: A far larger clone is only one base removed, so a read error is likely. The genes are TRBV7-2 and TRBJ2-5; weak D call: TRBD2 (6 bases). Per germline, CDR1 SGHTA and CDR2 FQGNSA. CDR3 size: 15 residues. CDR3 nucleotides: TGTGCCAACAGCCCCAAAAAGGGAGGTATGGAGACCCAGTACTTC. The encoded protein is CANSPKKGGMETQYF.

The V and J genes are TRBV6-5 and TRBJ2-3; D is ambiguous. CDR1 is MNHEY, CDR2 SVGAGI, per germline. CDR3 length equals 14 residues. V was clipped by 2 bases and J by 2 bases, with 8 bases between them. The CDR3 bases are TGTGCCAGCAGTTACGAACGCTACACAGATACGCAGTATTTT. Translating gives CASSYERYTDTQYF.

CDR3 region: CASSPPGTASYEQYF. In DNA form, the CDR3 reads TGTGCCAGCAGTCCCCCCGGGACAGCCTCCTACGAGCAGTACTTC. The chain links TRBV28 to TRBJ2-7, with 7 bases that match TRBD1. CDR1 is MDHEN, CDR2 SYDVKM, per germline. The CDR3 length is 15 residues. With 5 bases clipped from V and 0 bases from J, the junction kept 7 bases outside the gene matches.

The chain's CDR3 is CASSDTSDYYNEQFF. As DNA, the CDR3 is TGTGCCAGCAGCGACACTAGCGACTACTACAATGAGCAGTTCTTC. This rearrangement joins TRBV7-9 to TRBJ2-1; TRBD2 aligns across 7 bases. The CDR3 has 15 residues. Trimming at V came to 5 bases and at J to 3 bases, leaving 7 bases not matched to a gene. Germline V CDR1 and CDR2: SEHNR, FQNEAQ (reference sequence).

V gene TRBV9 combines with J gene TRBJ2-3, with 7 bases aligning to TRBD2. V was clipped by 8 bases and J by 1 base; unmatched bases: 10. The CDR3 runs to 15 residues. CDR1 and CDR2 from the germline V gene are SGDLS and YYNGEE. The DNA of the CDR3 is TGTGCCAGGGCTACCGGGACTAATGGCACAGATACGCAGTATTTT. It is translated as CARATGTNGTDTQYF.

The chain carries TRBV27 and TRBJ2-2, with 11 bases matching TRBD2. V was clipped by 6 bases and J by 7 bases; unmatched bases: 7. In germline, CDR1 is MNHEY, CDR2 SMNVEV (reference sequence). This CDR3 is built from 15 residues. The CDR3 nucleotides read TGTGCCAGCAGATTAGCGGGAGGGCCAGGCGGGGAGCTGTTTTTT. Its protein is CASRLAGGPGGELFF.

J is TRBJ1-1 and V is TRBV5-1; D gene uncertain. V gave up 1 base and J gave up 2 bases, with 12 bases separating them. The CDR3 has 15 residues. Germline V lookup: CDR1 SGHRS, CDR2 YFSETQ. In DNA, the CDR3 is TGCGCCAGCAGCTTGCCGCCTCCAATTAACACTGAAGCTTTCTTT. Encoded protein: CASSLPPPINTEAFF.

This chain links TRBV27 with TRBJ2-3; 9 bases map to TRBD2. The CDR3 is made up of 15 amino acids. Germline V gene lookup returns CDR1 MNHEY and CDR2 SMNVEV (reference sequence). The junction had 7 bases not matched to a gene; V was cut back by 7 bases and J by 2 bases. The DNA for the CDR3 is TGTGCCAGCACCCTTAGCGGGAGTAACACAGATACGCAGTATTTT. Its translation: CASTLSGSNTDTQYF.

V gene TRBV7-9 combines with J gene TRBJ2-1; 7 bases agree with TRBD2. The V gene's germline CDR1 is SEHNR and CDR2 FQNEAQ (reference sequence). CDR3 length equals 14 residues. The trim removed 6 bases at V and 9 bases at J, leaving 11 bases unmatched. The CDR3 region has the DNA TGTGCCAGCAGTCCCGGGACTACCCCGCGTGAGCAGTTCTTC. This sequence encodes CASSPGTTPREQFF.

The chain is built from TRBV7-9 and TRBJ2-3, with TRBD2 matching over 7 bases. This CDR3 is 18 amino acids long. The germline gives CDR1 SEHNR, CDR2 FQNEAQ (reference sequence). V trimming: 5 bases; J trimming: 4 bases; junction bases outside the gene matches: 18. Written as DNA, the CDR3 is TGTGCCAGCAGCCCGGCCCGTCTAAAGAGCGGGATCGCAGATACGCAGTATTTT. It translates to CASSPARLKSGIADTQYF.

This chain connects TRBV6-1 to TRBJ1-3; D unclear. This CDR3 has 17 residues. The germline CDR1 and CDR2 sequences are MNHNS and SASEGT. V was clipped by 2 bases and J by 4 bases, with 18 bases between them. CDR3 sequence: CASSEMIRKGYGNTIYF. CDR3 in DNA: TGTGCCAGCAGTGAAATGATCCGGAAAGGGTACGGAAACACCATATATTTT.

The chain couples TRBV27 to TRBJ2-3, with TRBD2 identical over 7 bases. Trimming cost V 7 bases and J 0 bases; bases outside gene matches: 13. The CDR3 covers 17 residues. Germline V gene data show CDR1 as MNHEY and CDR2 as SMNVEV (reference sequence). The CDR3 DNA sequence: TGTGCCAGCACCTCATGGTCTAGCGGACTAAGCACAGATACGCAGTATTTT. Encoded protein: CASTSWSSGLSTDTQYF.

The rearrangement joins TRBV7-2 to TRBJ2-3; TRBD2 matches at 10 bases. CDR1 is SGHTA, CDR2 FQGNSA, per germline. This CDR3 spans 19 amino acids. V trimming: 1 base; J trimming: 5 bases; junction bases outside the gene matches: 15. The CDR3 coding sequence is TGTGCCAGCAGCTTAGGCTTCGGGCGTAGCGGGAGGCGGGGAGATACGCAGTATTTT. Translating it yields CASSLGFGRSGRRGDTQYF.

The rearrangement uses TRBV7-2 and TRBJ2-7, with D possibly matching TRBD1 (5 bases). Germline V gene lookup returns CDR1 SGHTA and CDR2 FQGNSA. V dropped 1 base and J dropped 2 bases, with 9 bases sitting between them. The CDR3 runs 14 residues. This CDR3 is CASSLDGRAYEQYF. CDR3 DNA sequence: TGTGCCAGCAGCTTAGACGGCAGGGCCTACGAGCAGTACTTC.

The V gene is TRBV6-5, the J gene TRBJ2-2, with D possibly matching TRBD2 (6 bases). Germline V gene data show CDR1 as MNHEY and CDR2 as SVGAGI. The CDR3 sequence is 14 residues long. V was shortened by 10 bases and J by 4 bases, with 16 bases between the two germline ends. The CDR3 loop is CATLPPRGTGELFF. CDR3 sequence (DNA): TGTGCCACCCTACCCCCGCGGGGCACCGGGGAGCTGTTTTTT.

This clone has just one count. An end of the junction does not agree with germline; a read error may underlie this. The sample carries other DNA sequences with the same CDR3. The J gene is TRBJ2-7, the V gene TRBV7-8; D possibly matches TRBD1 or TRBD2 (5 bases each). The germline V gene has CDR1 SGHVS and CDR2 FQNEAQ. The CDR3 runs to 14 residues. CDR3 sequence (DNA): TGCGCCAGCAGCCGGTTAGAGGGACCCTACGAGCAGTACTTC. The encoded protein is CASSRLEGPYEQYF.